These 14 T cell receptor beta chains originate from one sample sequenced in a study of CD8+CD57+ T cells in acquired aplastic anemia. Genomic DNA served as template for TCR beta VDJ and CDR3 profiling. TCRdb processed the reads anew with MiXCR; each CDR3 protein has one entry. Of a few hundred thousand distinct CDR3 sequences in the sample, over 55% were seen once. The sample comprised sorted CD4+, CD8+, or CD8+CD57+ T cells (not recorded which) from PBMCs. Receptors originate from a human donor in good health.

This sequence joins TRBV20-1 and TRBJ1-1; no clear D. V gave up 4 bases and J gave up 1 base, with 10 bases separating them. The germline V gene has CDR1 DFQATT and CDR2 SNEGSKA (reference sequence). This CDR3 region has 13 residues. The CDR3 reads CSATGIGNTEAFF. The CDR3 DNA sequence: TGCAGTGCTACTGGGATAGGGAACACTGAAGCTTTCTTT.

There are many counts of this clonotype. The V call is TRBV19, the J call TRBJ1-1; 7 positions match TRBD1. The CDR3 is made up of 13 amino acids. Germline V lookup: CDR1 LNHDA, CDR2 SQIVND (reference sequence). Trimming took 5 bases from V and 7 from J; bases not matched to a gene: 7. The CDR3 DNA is TGTGCCAGTAGTTTGGCAGGGGGTATTGAAGCTTTCTTT. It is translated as CASSLAGGIEAFF.

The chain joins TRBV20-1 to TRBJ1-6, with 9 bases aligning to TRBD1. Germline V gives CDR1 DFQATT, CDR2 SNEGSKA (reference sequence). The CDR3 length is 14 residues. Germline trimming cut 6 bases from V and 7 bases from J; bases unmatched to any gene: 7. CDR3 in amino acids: CSAGTGFSNSPLHF. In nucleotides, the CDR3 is TGCAGTGCGGGGACAGGGTTCTCCAATTCACCCCTCCACTTT.

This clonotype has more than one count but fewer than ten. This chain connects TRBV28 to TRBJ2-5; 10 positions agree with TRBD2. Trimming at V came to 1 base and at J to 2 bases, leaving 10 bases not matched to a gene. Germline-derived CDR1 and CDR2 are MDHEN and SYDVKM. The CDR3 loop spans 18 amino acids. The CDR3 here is CASSLFAGTSAFQETQYF. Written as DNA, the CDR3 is TGTGCCAGCAGTTTATTTGCAGGGACTAGCGCTTTTCAAGAGACCCAGTACTTC.

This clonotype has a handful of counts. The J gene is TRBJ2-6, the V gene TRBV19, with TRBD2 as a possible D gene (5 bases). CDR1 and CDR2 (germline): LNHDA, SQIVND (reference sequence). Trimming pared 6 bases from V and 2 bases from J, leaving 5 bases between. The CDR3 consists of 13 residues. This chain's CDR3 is CASREAGANVLTF. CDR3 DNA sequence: TGTGCCAGTAGGGAGGCTGGGGCCAACGTCCTGACTTTC.

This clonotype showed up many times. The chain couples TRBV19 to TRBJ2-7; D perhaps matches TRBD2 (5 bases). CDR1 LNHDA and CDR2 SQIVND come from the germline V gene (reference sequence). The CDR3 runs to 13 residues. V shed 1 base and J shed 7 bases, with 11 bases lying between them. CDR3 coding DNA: TGTGCCAGTAGTATAGCCGGTTCGGGGGAGCAGTACTTC. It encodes CASSIAGSGEQYF.

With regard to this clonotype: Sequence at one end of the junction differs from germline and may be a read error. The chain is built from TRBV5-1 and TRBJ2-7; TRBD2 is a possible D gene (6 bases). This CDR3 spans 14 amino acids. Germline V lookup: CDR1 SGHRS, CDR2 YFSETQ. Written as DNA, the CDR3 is TGTGCCAGCAGCCGGGACTCCCAGCAGCCCGAGCAGTACTTC. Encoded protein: CASSRDSQQPEQYF.

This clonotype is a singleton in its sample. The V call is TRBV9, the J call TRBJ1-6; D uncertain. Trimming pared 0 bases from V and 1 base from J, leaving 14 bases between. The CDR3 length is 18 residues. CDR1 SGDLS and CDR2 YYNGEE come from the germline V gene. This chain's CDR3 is CASSVGWGIGSYNSPLHF. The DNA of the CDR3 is TGTGCCAGCAGCGTAGGCTGGGGAATTGGATCCTATAATTCACCCCTCCACTTT.

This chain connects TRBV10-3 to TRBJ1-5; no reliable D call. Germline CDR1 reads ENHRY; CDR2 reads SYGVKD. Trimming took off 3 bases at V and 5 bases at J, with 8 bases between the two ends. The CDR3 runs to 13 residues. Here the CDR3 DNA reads TGTGCCATCAGTGATGGTAAAGATCAGCCCCAGCATTTT. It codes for CAISDGKDQPQHF.

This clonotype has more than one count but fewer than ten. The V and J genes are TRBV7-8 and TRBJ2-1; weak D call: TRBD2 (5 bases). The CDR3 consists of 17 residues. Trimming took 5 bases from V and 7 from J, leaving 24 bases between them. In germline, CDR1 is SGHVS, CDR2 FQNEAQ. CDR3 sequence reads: CASSPRAVGGQLNEQFF. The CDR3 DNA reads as TGTGCCAGCAGCCCAAGGGCGGTTGGCGGGCAACTTAATGAGCAGTTCTTC.

CDR3 sequence (DNA): TGCGCCAGCAGCTTGGCCGGGACAGGGGGCGAGGAGCAGTACTTC. This translates into CASSLAGTGGEEQYF. J is TRBJ2-7 and V is TRBV5-1; 12 bases align to TRBD1. The CDR3 totals 15 residues. CDR1 and CDR2 from the germline V gene are SGHRS and YFSETQ. Trimming at V came to 0 bases and at J to 7 bases, leaving 5 bases not matched to a gene.

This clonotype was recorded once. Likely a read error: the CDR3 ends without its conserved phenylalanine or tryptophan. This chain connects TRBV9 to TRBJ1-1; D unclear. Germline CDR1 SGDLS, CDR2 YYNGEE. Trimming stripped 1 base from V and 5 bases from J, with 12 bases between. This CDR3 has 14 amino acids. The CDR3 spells CASSVLPLGTEAFL. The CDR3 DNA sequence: TGTGCCAGCAGCGTATTGCCCCTCGGTACTGAAGCTTTCTTG.

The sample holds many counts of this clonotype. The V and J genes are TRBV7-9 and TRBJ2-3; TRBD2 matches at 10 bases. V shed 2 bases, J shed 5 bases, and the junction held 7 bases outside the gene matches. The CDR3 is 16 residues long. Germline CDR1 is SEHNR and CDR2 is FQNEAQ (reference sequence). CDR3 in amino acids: CASSLRGLAGEDTQYF. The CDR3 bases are TGTGCCAGCAGCTTAAGGGGCCTAGCGGGAGAAGATACGCAGTATTTT.

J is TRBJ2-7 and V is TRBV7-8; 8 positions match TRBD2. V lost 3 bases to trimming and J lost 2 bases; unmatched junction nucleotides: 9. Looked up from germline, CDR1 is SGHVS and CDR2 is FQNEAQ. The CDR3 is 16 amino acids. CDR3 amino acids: CASSLGGGTSAYEQYF. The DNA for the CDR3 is TGTGCCAGCAGCTTGGGCGGGGGGACTTCAGCCTACGAGCAGTACTTC.